The rows below give T cell receptor beta chains drawn from one sample of a study of T cell repertoires in cytomegalovirus infection. TCRdb reprocessed the reads via MiXCR and lists one record per CDR3 protein. The sample has approximately 730,000 distinct CDR3 sequences; around 29% are singletons. Antigens of these TCRs are unknown. The source was cultured CD8+ T cells from PBMCs, collected from culture after CMV antigen stimulation. The source of these receptors is a human donor in good health (CMV status not recorded). Some clones in this sample may be carry-over from other donors' samples. Each CDR3 is given with its conserved first and last residue.

v_call: TRBV12-3/TRBV12-4
j_call: TRBJ2-5
cdr3_aa: CASSLGGLAGETQYF

v_call: TRBV7-6
j_call: TRBJ2-6
cdr3_aa: CASSLATLSGANVLTF

v_call: TRBV2
j_call: TRBJ1-2
cdr3_aa: CATKTGNYGYTF

v_call: TRBV24-1
j_call: TRBJ1-5
cdr3_aa: CATSRASNQPQHF

v_call: TRBV7-2
j_call: TRBJ2-3
cdr3_aa: CASSSDYLSTDTQYF

v_call: TRBV25-1
j_call: TRBJ1-1
cdr3_aa: CASRSDRGRVWTEAFF

v_call: TRBV12-3/TRBV12-4
j_call: TRBJ1-5
cdr3_aa: CASALTGDYSNQPQHF

v_call: TRBV6-1
j_call: TRBJ1-5
cdr3_aa: CASTARNSNQPQHF

v_call: TRBV29-1
j_call: TRBJ2-3
cdr3_aa: CSAETGANTDTQYF

v_call: TRBV5-6
j_call: TRBJ2-7
cdr3_aa: CASSSDRPVAYEQYF

v_call: TRBV6-1
j_call: TRBJ1-1
cdr3_aa: CASSNNPEAFF

v_call: TRBV28
j_call: TRBJ1-1
cdr3_aa: CASSQFIGGNTEAFF

v_call: TRBV27
j_call: TRBJ1-1
cdr3_aa: CASTYTVGHEAFF

v_call: TRBV7-3
j_call: TRBJ1-1
cdr3_aa: CASRGGSGDAFF

v_call: TRBV11-3
j_call: TRBJ1-1
cdr3_aa: CASSRDRSTEAFF

v_call: TRBV7-9
j_call: TRBJ2-5
cdr3_aa: CASSLGRETQYF

v_call: TRBV20-1
j_call: TRBJ2-5
cdr3_aa: CSAESGGAWETQYF

v_call: TRBV6-6
j_call: TRBJ2-3
cdr3_aa: CATRERGGTDTQYF

v_call: TRBV7-8
j_call: TRBJ1-1
cdr3_aa: CASSSNHSLPEAFF

v_call: TRBV15
j_call: TRBJ1-6
cdr3_aa: CATSDYRGGRSPLHF

v_call: TRBV9
j_call: TRBJ2-1
cdr3_aa: CASSGKVTGKVEEQFF

v_call: TRBV6-1
j_call: TRBJ1-1
cdr3_aa: CASSRRAGVSEAFF

v_call: TRBV4-1
j_call: TRBJ1-5
cdr3_aa: CASSQVSGGNQPQHF

v_call: TRBV4-3
j_call: TRBJ2-3
cdr3_aa: CASSQEIPAGVSTDTQYF

v_call: TRBV6-5
j_call: TRBJ1-1
cdr3_aa: CASSPGQGWTEAFF

v_call: TRBV28
j_call: TRBJ2-1
cdr3_aa: CASSLGGGGSSYNEQFF

v_call: TRBV7-9
j_call: TRBJ2-2
cdr3_aa: CALRRVDVRGTGELFF

v_call: TRBV10-3
j_call: TRBJ2-5
cdr3_aa: CAISESGGRQETQYF

v_call: TRBV13
j_call: TRBJ2-1
cdr3_aa: CASSLGRGGRYNEQFF

v_call: TRBV12-3/TRBV12-4
j_call: TRBJ2-1
cdr3_aa: CASRTSGGALGNEQFF

v_call: TRBV20-1
j_call: TRBJ1-5
cdr3_aa: CSARDPHSNQPQHF

v_call: TRBV19
j_call: TRBJ1-1
cdr3_aa: CASSIVLGNTEAFF

v_call: TRBV15
j_call: TRBJ1-1
cdr3_aa: CATSRDLGRRREAFF

v_call: TRBV6-5
j_call: TRBJ1-1
cdr3_aa: CASSYWGQNTEAFF

v_call: TRBV27
j_call: TRBJ2-5
cdr3_aa: CASSFIWGNEETQYF

v_call: TRBV10-3
j_call: TRBJ2-1
cdr3_aa: CAINSGQGALVYNEQFF

v_call: TRBV7-6
j_call: TRBJ1-3
cdr3_aa: CASSLTGPGNTIYF

v_call: TRBV12-5
j_call: TRBJ1-2
cdr3_aa: CASGLFLGTGSDGYTF

v_call: TRBV11-2
j_call: TRBJ1-5
cdr3_aa: CASSLTTTGFNQPQHF

v_call: TRBV6-5
j_call: TRBJ1-1
cdr3_aa: CASSYNPMNTEAFF

v_call: TRBV6-1
j_call: TRBJ1-5
cdr3_aa: CASSETGATNQPQHF

v_call: TRBV2
j_call: TRBJ2-5
cdr3_aa: CASSAGQVETQYF

v_call: TRBV29-1
j_call: TRBJ1-2
cdr3_aa: CSVLPIMGEAYGYTF

v_call: TRBV2
j_call: TRBJ2-3
cdr3_aa: CASSEGQLNSTDTQYF

v_call: TRBV20-1
j_call: TRBJ2-1
cdr3_aa: CSARDLDLAQYNEQFF

v_call: TRBV19
j_call: TRBJ2-1
cdr3_aa: CASTRTSGGALGEQFF

v_call: TRBV28
j_call: TRBJ2-1
cdr3_aa: CASSLPHRVLDPENDEQFF

v_call: TRBV7-9
j_call: TRBJ2-1
cdr3_aa: CASSPASGYNEQFF

v_call: TRBV6-2/TRBV6-3
j_call: TRBJ2-1
cdr3_aa: CASSSPAFSYNEQFF

v_call: TRBV11-1
j_call: TRBJ2-2
cdr3_aa: CASSFVGTSGGELFF

v_call: TRBV2
j_call: TRBJ2-1
cdr3_aa: CASSERRRGEQFF

v_call: TRBV27
j_call: TRBJ2-2
cdr3_aa: CASSLTLLGGDTGELFF

v_call: TRBV12-3/TRBV12-4
j_call: TRBJ2-2
cdr3_aa: CASSVTSGGRGGELFF

v_call: TRBV20-1
j_call: TRBJ2-1
cdr3_aa: CSASMPWIDNEQFF